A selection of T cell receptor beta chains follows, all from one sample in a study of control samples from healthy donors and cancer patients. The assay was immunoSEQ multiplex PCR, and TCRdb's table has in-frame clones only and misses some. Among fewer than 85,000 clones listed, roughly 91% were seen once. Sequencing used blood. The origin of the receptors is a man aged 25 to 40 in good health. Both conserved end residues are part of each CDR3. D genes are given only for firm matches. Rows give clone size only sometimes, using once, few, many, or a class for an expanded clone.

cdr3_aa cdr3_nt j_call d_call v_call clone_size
CASSSTGGGTTRRTGELFF TGCGCCAGCAGCTCCACGGGCGGGGGGACCACTAGGAGAACCGGGGAGCTGTTTTTT TRBJ2-2 TRBD2 TRBV5-1 .
CASSRGRGHGETQYF TGTGCCAGCAGCCGGGGCAGGGGGCATGGGGAGACCCAGTACTTC TRBJ2-5 TRBD1 TRBV3-1/TRBV3-2 .
CASSLEIGGYNSPLHF TGTGCCAGCAGCCTTGAGATCGGGGGTTACAATTCACCCCTCCACTTT TRBJ1-6 . TRBV5-6 .
CASSELRGNNSPLHF TGTGCCAGCAGTGAACTTCGTGGGAATAATTCACCCCTCCACTTT TRBJ1-6 . TRBV25-1 .
CASSGLAGEKMNEQFF TGTGCCAGCAGTGGACTAGCGGGGGAGAAAATGAATGAGCAGTTCTTC TRBJ2-1 TRBD2 TRBV6-2/TRBV6-3 .
CASSRSGGDSNQPQHF TGTGCCAGTAGTCGTTCAGGGGGGGATAGCAATCAGCCCCAGCATTTT TRBJ1-5 TRBD1 TRBV19 .
CASSSWEGAKETQYF TGTGCCAGTAGTAGTTGGGAGGGGGCCAAAGAGACCCAGTACTTC TRBJ2-5 . TRBV19 .
CASSVKLAGGRQETQYF TGTGCCAGCAGTGTTAAACTAGCGGGGGGTCGACAAGAGACCCAGTACTTC TRBJ2-5 TRBD2 TRBV6-1 .
CAWSGVSSPLHF TGTGCCTGGAGTGGGGTCTCTTCACCCCTCCACTTT TRBJ1-6 . TRBV30 once
CASELSGTYNEQFF TGCGCCAGCGAACTAAGCGGGACTTACAATGAGCAGTTCTTC TRBJ2-1 TRBD2 TRBV5-1 .
CASSLAGQAKNWNSPLHF TGCGCCAGCAGCTTGGCGGGACAGGCTAAGAACTGGAATTCACCCCTCCACTTT TRBJ1-6 TRBD1 TRBV5-1 .
CAWSVPSTRSYEQYF TGTGCCTGGAGTGTCCCGTCGACTAGGAGCTACGAGCAGTACTTC TRBJ2-7 . TRBV30 .
CASSPPGTTGELFF TGTGCCAGCAGTCCACCAGGGACCACCGGGGAGCTGTTTTTT TRBJ2-2 . TRBV6-5 .
CASSQGTGEKLFF TGCGCCAGCAGCCAAGGGACAGGAGAAAAACTGTTTTTT TRBJ1-4 TRBD1 TRBV4-3 .
CAGRQGLGPQHF TGTGCCGGGCGACAGGGGCTTGGGCCCCAGCATTTT TRBJ1-5 TRBD1 TRBV30 .
CASSLSGGGPVEGYTF TGTGCCAGCAGCTTATCGGGCGGGGGACCGGTAGAGGGCTACACCTTC TRBJ1-2 . TRBV7-2 .
CASSLFQGAYSPLHF TGTGCCAGCAGTTTGTTCCAGGGGGCCTATTCACCCCTCCACTTT TRBJ1-6 TRBD1 TRBV27 .
CASSVRGQGLYSNQPQHF TGTGCCAGCAGCGTAAGAGGACAGGGTCTCTATAGCAATCAGCCCCAGCATTTT TRBJ1-5 TRBD1 TRBV7-2 .
CASSLAGPQYF TGTGCCAGCAGTTTGGCTGGGCCGCAGTACTTC TRBJ2-4 . TRBV12-3/TRBV12-4 .
CASSSNGNQPQHF TGTGCCAGCAGTTCGAATGGCAATCAGCCCCAGCATTTT TRBJ1-5 . TRBV12-3/TRBV12-4 .
CASSLGLAGEKETQYF TGTGCCAGCAGCTTGGGGCTAGCGGGGGAAAAAGAGACCCAGTACTTC TRBJ2-5 TRBD2 TRBV5-8 .
CASSLSGGGRHSPLHF TGTGCCAGCAGTTTATCCGGCGGGGGGCGACATTCACCCCTCCACTTT TRBJ1-6 . TRBV28 .
CASSWPGTQETQYF TGCGCCAGCAGCTGGCCCGGGACCCAAGAGACCCAGTACTTC TRBJ2-5 . TRBV5-1 .
CASIPDRAHGYTF TGTGCCAGCATTCCAGACAGGGCCCATGGCTACACCTTC TRBJ1-2 TRBD1 TRBV28 .
CASSPGGDQGWAEAFF TGTGCCAGCTCCCCCGGGGGGGACCAAGGATGGGCTGAAGCTTTCTTT TRBJ1-1 . TRBV18 .
CASSSDAGYEQYF TGCGCCAGCAGCTCGGACGCGGGGTACGAGCAGTACTTC TRBJ2-7 . TRBV5-1 .
CASIGQLATNEKLFF TGTGCCAGTATCGGCCAGCTTGCAACTAATGAAAAACTGTTTTTT TRBJ1-4 . TRBV19 .
CASSLLAGGTDTQYF TGTGCCAGCAGCTTATTGGCAGGGGGCACAGATACGCAGTATTTT TRBJ2-3 . TRBV5-5 .
CASSPKAGDGTQYF TGTGCCAGCAGCCCCAAAGCGGGGGACGGGACCCAGTACTTC TRBJ2-5 TRBD2 TRBV7-2 .
CAWSVEIARDKTNEKLFF TGTGCCTGGAGTGTAGAAATTGCCCGGGACAAAACTAATGAAAAACTGTTTTTT TRBJ1-4 . TRBV30 few
CASSHRGSYNEQFF TGTGCCAGCAGCCACCGGGGCTCCTACAATGAGCAGTTCTTC TRBJ2-1 . TRBV6-6 .
CASSYSGNSYEQYF TGTGCCAGCAGTTACTCCGGGAACTCCTACGAGCAGTACTTC TRBJ2-7 . TRBV6-5 .
CASSSQGSDWETQYF TGTGCCAGCAGCTCACAGGGGAGTGATTGGGAGACCCAGTACTTC TRBJ2-5 TRBD1 TRBV5-5 .
CASSQRFFQETQYF TGCGCCAGCAGCCAAAGGTTCTTCCAAGAGACCCAGTACTTC TRBJ2-5 . TRBV4-1 .